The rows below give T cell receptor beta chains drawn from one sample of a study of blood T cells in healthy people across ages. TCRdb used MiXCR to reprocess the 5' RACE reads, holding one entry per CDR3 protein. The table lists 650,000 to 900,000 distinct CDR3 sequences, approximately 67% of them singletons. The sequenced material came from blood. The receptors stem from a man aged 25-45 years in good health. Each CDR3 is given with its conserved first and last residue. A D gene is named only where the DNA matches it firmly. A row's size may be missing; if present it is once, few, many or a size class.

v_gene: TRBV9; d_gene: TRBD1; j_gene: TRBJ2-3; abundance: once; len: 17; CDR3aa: CASSATGTGQSTDTQYF; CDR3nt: TGTGCCAGCAGCGCCACCGGGACAGGACAGAGCACAGATACGCAGTATTTT
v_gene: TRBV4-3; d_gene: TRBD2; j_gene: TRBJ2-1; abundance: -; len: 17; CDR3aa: CASSQGFKAGGSDEQFF; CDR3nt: TGCGCCAGCAGCCAAGGTTTCAAAGCGGGGGGGTCGGATGAGCAGTTCTTC
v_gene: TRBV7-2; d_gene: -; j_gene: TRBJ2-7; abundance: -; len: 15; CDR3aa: CASSLGQGGGREQYF; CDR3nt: TGTGCCAGCAGCTTAGGGCAGGGAGGTGGTCGCGAGCAGTACTTC
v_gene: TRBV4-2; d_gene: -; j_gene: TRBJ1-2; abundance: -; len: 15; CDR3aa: CASSQDRGSDYGYSF; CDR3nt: TGTGCCAGCAGCCAAGATAGGGGCAGCGACTATGGCTACAGCTTC
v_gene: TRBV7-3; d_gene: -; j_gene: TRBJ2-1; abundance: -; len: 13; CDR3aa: CASAWNRTKKQFF; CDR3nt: TGTGCCAGCGCCTGGAATCGAACTAAGAAGCAGTTCTTC
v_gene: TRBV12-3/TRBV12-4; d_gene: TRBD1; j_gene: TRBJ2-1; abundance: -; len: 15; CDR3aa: CASSPRQGAVNEQFF; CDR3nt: TGTGCCAGCAGTCCCCGACAGGGGGCGGTCAATGAGCAGTTCTTC
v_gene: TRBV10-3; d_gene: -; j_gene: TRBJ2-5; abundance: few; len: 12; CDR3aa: CAIRDRQETQYF; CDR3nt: TGTGCCATCAGGGACAGACAAGAGACCCAGTACTTC
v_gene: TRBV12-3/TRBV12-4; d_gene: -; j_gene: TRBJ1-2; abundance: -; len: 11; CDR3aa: CASSLTVRYTF; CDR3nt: TGTGCCAGCAGTTTAACAGTACGCTACACCTTC
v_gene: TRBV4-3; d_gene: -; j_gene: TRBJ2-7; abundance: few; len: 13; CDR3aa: CASSQAWGAEQYF; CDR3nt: TGCGCCAGCAGCCAGGCTTGGGGCGCCGAGCAGTACTTC
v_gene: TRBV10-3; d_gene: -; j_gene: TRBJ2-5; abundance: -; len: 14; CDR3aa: CAIRVSPGVETQYF; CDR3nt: TGTGCCATCAGAGTTTCACCAGGGGTTGAGACCCAGTACTTC
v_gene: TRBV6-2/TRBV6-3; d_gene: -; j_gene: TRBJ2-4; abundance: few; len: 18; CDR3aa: CASSYATILLGAKNIQYF; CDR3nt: TGTGCCAGCAGTTACGCCACTATTCTTCTTGGGGCCAAAAACATTCAGTACTTC
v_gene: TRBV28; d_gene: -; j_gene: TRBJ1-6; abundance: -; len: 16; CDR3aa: CASRKRGVNGVSPLHF; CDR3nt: TGTGCCAGCAGGAAAAGAGGCGTTAATGGGGTCTCACCCCTCCACTTT